A selection of T cell receptor beta chains follows, all from one sample in a study of shared clonotypes between healthy human individuals. Here immunoSEQ multiplex PCR was the method, and the copy in TCRdb shows in-frame clones only, minus some. The sample includes roughly 2,000,000 clones, about 95% of them seen just once. The sequencing input was naive CD8+ T cells sorted from blood. The receptor source for this set is a man younger than 35 in good health. CDR3s include the opening cysteine and the closing phenylalanine or tryptophan. A D gene is named only where the DNA matches it firmly. Clone size is given for some rows only: seen once, a few or many times, or a class if the clone is expanded.

D: NA; V: TRBV6-1; size: NA; J: TRBJ1-1; CDR3: CASRGISGGSRAFF; DNA: TGTGCCAGCAGAGGAATTAGTGGGGGGTCGCGAGCTTTCTTT
D: NA; V: TRBV28; size: NA; J: TRBJ1-5; CDR3: CASSLRGSLGNQPQHF; DNA: TGTGCCAGCAGTCTTCGGGGCTCATTGGGCAATCAGCCCCAGCATTTT
D: NA; V: TRBV6-5; size: NA; J: TRBJ1-2; CDR3: CASGDPPFVYGYTF; DNA: TGTGCCAGCGGGGACCCGCCATTTGTCTATGGCTACACCTTC
D: TRBD1; V: TRBV10-1; size: few; J: TRBJ2-2; CDR3: CASTPLAGGRSGELFF; DNA: TGCGCCAGCACCCCACTGGCAGGGGGCCGGTCCGGGGAGCTGTTTTTT
D: NA; V: TRBV11-2; size: NA; J: TRBJ1-4; CDR3: CASSLGFDATNEKLFF; DNA: TGTGCCAGCAGCTTAGGATTTGATGCAACTAATGAAAAACTGTTTTTT
D: TRBD2; V: TRBV5-1; size: NA; J: TRBJ2-5; CDR3: CASSLEHGGIRETQYF; DNA: TGCGCCAGCAGCTTGGAACACGGGGGGATAAGGGAGACCCAGTACTTC
D: TRBD2; V: TRBV7-9; size: NA; J: TRBJ2-1; CDR3: CASSQTIAGGHYNEQFF; DNA: TGTGCCAGCAGCCAAACGATAGCGGGGGGCCACTACAATGAGCAGTTCTTC
D: NA; V: TRBV7-6; size: NA; J: TRBJ2-1; CDR3: CASSATSSSYNEQFF; DNA: TGTGCCAGCAGCGCCACTAGCTCCTCCTACAATGAGCAGTTCTTC
D: NA; V: TRBV4-3; size: once; J: TRBJ2-7; CDR3: CASSLAETYEQYF; DNA: TGCGCCAGCAGCCTAGCGGAAACCTACGAGCAGTACTTC
D: NA; V: TRBV11-3; size: NA; J: TRBJ2-7; CDR3: CASSLKQGHEQYF; DNA: TGTGCCAGCAGCTTAAAGCAGGGCCACGAGCAGTACTTC
D: NA; V: TRBV5-4; size: NA; J: TRBJ2-1; CDR3: CASSSVVEQFF; DNA: TGTGCCAGCAGCTCGGTGGTTGAGCAGTTCTTC
D: TRBD2; V: TRBV7-9; size: NA; J: TRBJ2-3; CDR3: CASSPPGTSSTDTQYF; DNA: TGTGCCAGCAGCCCCCCCGGGACTAGCAGCACAGATACGCAGTATTTT
D: NA; V: TRBV10-3; size: NA; J: TRBJ2-7; CDR3: CAISEWQGFYEQYF; DNA: TGTGCCATCAGTGAGTGGCAGGGGTTCTACGAGCAGTACTTC
D: NA; V: TRBV4-1; size: once; J: TRBJ2-2; CDR3: CASSQGQHTGELFF; DNA: TGCGCCAGCAGCCAAGGGCAGCACACCGGGGAGCTGTTTTTT
D: NA; V: TRBV27; size: NA; J: TRBJ1-2; CDR3: CASSLKGNGYTF; DNA: TGTGCCAGCAGTTTAAAGGGCAACGGCTACACCTTC
D: TRBD1; V: TRBV5-4; size: NA; J: TRBJ2-7; CDR3: CASSDPGQLPDEQYF; DNA: TGTGCCAGCAGCGACCCGGGACAGCTACCGGACGAGCAGTACTTC
D: NA; V: TRBV9; size: NA; J: TRBJ1-1; CDR3: CAGSVVVHTEAFF; DNA: TGTGCCGGCAGCGTTGTGGTACACACTGAAGCTTTCTTT
D: TRBD1; V: TRBV6-1; size: NA; J: TRBJ1-2; CDR3: CASSGATGGFYGYTF; DNA: TGTGCCAGCAGTGGAGCGACAGGGGGATTCTATGGCTACACCTTC
D: TRBD1; V: TRBV6-1; size: NA; J: TRBJ1-2; CDR3: CASRFRDSNYGYTF; DNA: TGTGCCAGCAGATTCCGGGACAGTAACTATGGCTACACCTTC
D: NA; V: TRBV11-3; size: NA; J: TRBJ2-3; CDR3: CASSLDSTDTQYF; DNA: TGTGCCAGCAGCTTGGACAGCACAGATACGCAGTATTTT
D: NA; V: TRBV6-6; size: NA; J: TRBJ1-1; CDR3: CASSPSGTEAFF; DNA: TGTGCCAGCAGCCCCAGTGGCACTGAAGCTTTCTTT
D: NA; V: TRBV30; size: once; J: TRBJ1-2; CDR3: CAWSEAGASYYGYTF; DNA: TGTGCCTGGAGTGAGGCGGGGGCAAGTTACTATGGCTACACCTTC
D: NA; V: TRBV2; size: NA; J: TRBJ2-7; CDR3: CASSPNSYEQYF; DNA: TGTGCCAGCAGTCCAAACAGCTACGAGCAGTACTTC
D: NA; V: TRBV6-1; size: NA; J: TRBJ1-5; CDR3: CASSEVGGSNQPQHF; DNA: TGTGCCAGCAGTGAAGTAGGAGGTAGCAATCAGCCCCAGCATTTT
D: NA; V: TRBV27; size: NA; J: TRBJ1-1; CDR3: CASSPVGAGTEAFF; DNA: TGTGCCAGCAGCCCGGTAGGGGCGGGTACTGAAGCTTTCTTT
D: NA; V: TRBV21-1; size: few; J: TRBJ2-7; CDR3: CASFPVGDEQYF; DNA: TGTGCCAGCTTCCCGGTCGGCGACGAGCAGTACTTC
D: NA; V: TRBV14; size: once; J: TRBJ2-2; CDR3: CASSLVNTGELFF; DNA: TGTGCCAGCAGCCTCGTTAACACCGGGGAGCTGTTTTTT
D: NA; V: TRBV6-1; size: NA; J: TRBJ1-5; CDR3: CASSEAFAWASGNQPQHF; DNA: TGTGCCAGCAGTGAAGCGTTCGCGTGGGCCAGCGGCAATCAGCCCCAGCATTTT
D: NA; V: TRBV6-5; size: NA; J: TRBJ2-1; CDR3: CASSDGNSYNEQFF; DNA: TGTGCCAGCAGTGACGGTAACTCCTACAATGAGCAGTTCTTC
D: TRBD1; V: TRBV27; size: few; J: TRBJ1-5; CDR3: CASSLYRGRNQPQHF; DNA: TGTGCCAGCAGTTTGTACAGGGGGCGGAATCAGCCCCAGCATTTT
D: TRBD2; V: TRBV13; size: NA; J: TRBJ2-1; CDR3: CASSPWGLGDNEQFF; DNA: TGTGCCAGCAGCCCCTGGGGACTAGGGGACAATGAGCAGTTCTTC
D: TRBD1; V: TRBV27; size: NA; J: TRBJ2-1; CDR3: CASSLTGPYNEQFF; DNA: TGTGCCAGCAGTTTGACAGGGCCCTACAATGAGCAGTTCTTC
D: NA; V: TRBV6-5; size: NA; J: TRBJ2-2; CDR3: CASSYGSPGAGELFF; DNA: TGTGCCAGCAGTTACGGAAGTCCAGGGGCCGGGGAGCTGTTTTTT
D: NA; V: TRBV19; size: once; J: TRBJ1-2; CDR3: CASSSRTDWYGYTF; DNA: TGTGCCAGTAGTTCCCGAACTGACTGGTATGGCTACACCTTC
D: TRBD2; V: TRBV5-1; size: NA; J: TRBJ2-7; CDR3: CASRLGLADSYEQYF; DNA: TGCGCCAGCAGACTAGGGCTAGCGGACTCCTACGAGCAGTACTTC
D: NA; V: TRBV11-2; size: once; J: TRBJ2-5; CDR3: CASSLYAGVEETQYF; DNA: TGTGCCAGCAGCTTATACGCAGGGGTAGAAGAGACCCAGTACTTC
D: NA; V: TRBV2; size: NA; J: TRBJ1-1; CDR3: CASTGWAVNTEAFF; DNA: TGTGCCAGTACGGGTTGGGCGGTGAACACTGAAGCTTTCTTT
D: TRBD2; V: TRBV4-3; size: NA; J: TRBJ2-1; CDR3: CASSQGTSGYEQFF; DNA: TGCGCCAGCAGCCAGGGGACTAGCGGGTATGAGCAGTTCTTC
D: NA; V: TRBV7-6; size: NA; J: TRBJ2-7; CDR3: CASSLKGDHYEQYF; DNA: TGTGCCAGCAGCTTGAAGGGAGACCACTACGAGCAGTACTTC
D: TRBD1; V: TRBV6-1; size: NA; J: TRBJ1-5; CDR3: CASLTGYNQPQHF; DNA: TGTGCCAGCCTGACAGGGTACAATCAGCCCCAGCATTTT
D: NA; V: TRBV2; size: NA; J: TRBJ2-5; CDR3: CASSDPTGDYEQETQYF; DNA: TGTGCCAGCAGTGACCCGACAGGAGACTACGAACAAGAGACCCAGTACTTC
D: TRBD2; V: TRBV10-2; size: NA; J: TRBJ2-7; CDR3: CASSDPGLANEQYF; DNA: TGCGCCAGCAGTGACCCTGGACTAGCCAACGAGCAGTACTTC